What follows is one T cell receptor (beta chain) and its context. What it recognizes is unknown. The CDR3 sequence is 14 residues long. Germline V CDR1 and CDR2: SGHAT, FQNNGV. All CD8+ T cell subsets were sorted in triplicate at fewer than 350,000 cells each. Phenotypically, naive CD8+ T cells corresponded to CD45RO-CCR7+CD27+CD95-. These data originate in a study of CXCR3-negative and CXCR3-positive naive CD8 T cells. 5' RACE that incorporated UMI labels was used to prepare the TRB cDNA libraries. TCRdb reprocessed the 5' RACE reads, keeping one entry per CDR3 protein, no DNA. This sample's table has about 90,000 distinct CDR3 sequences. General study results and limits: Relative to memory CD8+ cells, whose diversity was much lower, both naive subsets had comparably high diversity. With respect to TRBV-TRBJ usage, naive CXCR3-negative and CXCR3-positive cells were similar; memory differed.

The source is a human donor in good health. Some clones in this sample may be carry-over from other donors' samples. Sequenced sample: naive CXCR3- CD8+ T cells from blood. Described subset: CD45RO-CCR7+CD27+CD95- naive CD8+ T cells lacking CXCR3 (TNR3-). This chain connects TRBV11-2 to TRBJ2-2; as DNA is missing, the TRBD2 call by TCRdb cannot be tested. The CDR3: CASSLVVRAGELFF.